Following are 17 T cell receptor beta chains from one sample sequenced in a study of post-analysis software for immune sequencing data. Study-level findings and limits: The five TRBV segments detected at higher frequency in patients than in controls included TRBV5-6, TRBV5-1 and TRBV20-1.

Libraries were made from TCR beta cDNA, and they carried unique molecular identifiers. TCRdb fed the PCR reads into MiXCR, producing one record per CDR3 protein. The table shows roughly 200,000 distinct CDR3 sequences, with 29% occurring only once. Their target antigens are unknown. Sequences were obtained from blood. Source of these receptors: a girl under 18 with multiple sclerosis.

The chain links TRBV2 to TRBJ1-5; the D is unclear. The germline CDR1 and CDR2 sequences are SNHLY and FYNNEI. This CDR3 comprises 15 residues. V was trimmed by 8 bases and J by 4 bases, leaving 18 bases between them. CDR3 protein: CASSPESGPNQPQHF. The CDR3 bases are TGTGCCAGCTCGCCCGAGAGTGGCCCTAATCAGCCCCAGCATTTT.

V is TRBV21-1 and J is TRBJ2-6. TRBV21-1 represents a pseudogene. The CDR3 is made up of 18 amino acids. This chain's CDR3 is CASSIDSPKRSGANVLTF. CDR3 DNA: TGTGCCAGCAGCATAGACAGCCCGAAGAGGTCTGGGGCCAACGTCCTGACTTTC.

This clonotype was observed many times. CDR3 loop: CASSLVSGQMGEQYF. In DNA form, the CDR3 reads TGCGCCAGCAGCTTGGTGAGCGGTCAGATGGGCGAGCAGTACTTC. The chain combines TRBV5-1 with TRBJ2-7; D is perhaps TRBD2 (5 bases). CDR3 size: 15 residues. Germline CDR1 is SGHRS and CDR2 is YFSETQ. Trimming shortened V by 0 bases and J by 6 bases, and 16 bases separated the two germline ends. The full variable domain, rest sourced from reference TRBV5-1 and TRBJ2-7, is KAGVTQTPRYLIKTRGQQVTLSCSPISGHRSVSWYQQTPGQGLQFLFEYFSETQRNKGNFPGRFSGRQFSNSRSEMNVSTLELGDSALYLCASSLVSGQMGEQYFGPGTRLTVT.

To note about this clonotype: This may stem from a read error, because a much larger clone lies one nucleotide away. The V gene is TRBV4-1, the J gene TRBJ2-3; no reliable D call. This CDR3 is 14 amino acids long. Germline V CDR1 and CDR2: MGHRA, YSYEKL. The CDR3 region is CASGQVSSRDTQYF. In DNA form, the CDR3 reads TGCGCCAGCGGCCAAGTCTCTTCGAGAGATACGCAGTATTTT.

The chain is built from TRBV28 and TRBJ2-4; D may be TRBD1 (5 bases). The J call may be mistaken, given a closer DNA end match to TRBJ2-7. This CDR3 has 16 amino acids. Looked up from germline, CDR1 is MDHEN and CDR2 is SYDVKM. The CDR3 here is CASSLRGSPTRYEQYF. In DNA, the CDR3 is TGTGCCAGCAGTTTAAGGGGCAGCCCGACACGCTACGAGCAGTACTTC.

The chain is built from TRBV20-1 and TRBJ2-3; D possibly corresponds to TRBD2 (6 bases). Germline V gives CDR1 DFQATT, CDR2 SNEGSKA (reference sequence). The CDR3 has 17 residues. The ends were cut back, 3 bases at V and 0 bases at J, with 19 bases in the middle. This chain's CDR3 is CSASDQESAGSTDTQYF. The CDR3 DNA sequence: TGCAGTGCTAGTGACCAGGAATCCGCGGGGAGCACAGATACGCAGTATTTT.

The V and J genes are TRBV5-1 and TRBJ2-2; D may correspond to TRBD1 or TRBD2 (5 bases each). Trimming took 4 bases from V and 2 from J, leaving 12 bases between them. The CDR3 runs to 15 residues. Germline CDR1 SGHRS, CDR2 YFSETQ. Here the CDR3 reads CASSPDSGNTGELFF. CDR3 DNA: TGCGCCAGCAGCCCCGACAGCGGAAACACCGGGGAGCTGTTTTTT. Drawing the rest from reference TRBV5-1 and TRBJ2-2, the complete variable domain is KAGVTQTPRYLIKTRGQQVTLSCSPISGHRSVSWYQQTPGQGLQFLFEYFSETQRNKGNFPGRFSGRQFSNSRSEMNVSTLELGDSALYLCASSPDSGNTGELFFGEGSRLTVL.

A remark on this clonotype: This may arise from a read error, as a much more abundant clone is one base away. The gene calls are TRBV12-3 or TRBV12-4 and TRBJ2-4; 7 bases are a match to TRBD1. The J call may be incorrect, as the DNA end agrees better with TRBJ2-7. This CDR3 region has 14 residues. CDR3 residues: CASRPGTVVHEQYF. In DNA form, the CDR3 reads TGTGCCAGCAGACCCGGGACAGTGGTCCACGAGCAGTACTTC.

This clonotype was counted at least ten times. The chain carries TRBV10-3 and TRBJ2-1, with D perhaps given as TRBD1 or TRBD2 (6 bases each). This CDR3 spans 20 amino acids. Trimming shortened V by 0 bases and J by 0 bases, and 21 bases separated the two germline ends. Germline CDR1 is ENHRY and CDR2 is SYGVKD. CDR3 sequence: CAISESSGRVGGFSYNEQFF. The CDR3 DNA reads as TGTGCCATCAGTGAGTCTAGCGGCAGGGTAGGGGGATTCTCCTACAATGAGCAGTTCTTC.

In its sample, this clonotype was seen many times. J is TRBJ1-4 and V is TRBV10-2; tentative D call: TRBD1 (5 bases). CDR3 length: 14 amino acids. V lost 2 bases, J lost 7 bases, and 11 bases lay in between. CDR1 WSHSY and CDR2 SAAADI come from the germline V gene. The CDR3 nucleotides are TGCGCCAGCAGTGAGGCAGGGAAGGGTGAAAAACTGTTTTTT. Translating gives CASSEAGKGEKLFF.

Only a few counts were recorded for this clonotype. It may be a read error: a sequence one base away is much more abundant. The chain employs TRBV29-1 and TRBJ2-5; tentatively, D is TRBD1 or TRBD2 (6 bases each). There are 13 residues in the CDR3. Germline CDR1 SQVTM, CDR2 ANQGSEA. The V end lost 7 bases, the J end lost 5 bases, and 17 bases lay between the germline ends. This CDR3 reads CSATRRGAETQYF. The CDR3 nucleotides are TGCAGCGCTACTAGGAGGGGGGCTGAGACCCAGTACTTC.

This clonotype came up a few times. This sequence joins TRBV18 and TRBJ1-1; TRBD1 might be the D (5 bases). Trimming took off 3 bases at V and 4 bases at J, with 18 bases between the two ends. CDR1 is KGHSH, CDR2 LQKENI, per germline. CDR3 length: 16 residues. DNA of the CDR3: TGTGCCAGCTCACCTGCACGGGGGGGGTACGGCACTGAAGCTTTCTTT. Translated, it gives CASSPARGGYGTEAFF.

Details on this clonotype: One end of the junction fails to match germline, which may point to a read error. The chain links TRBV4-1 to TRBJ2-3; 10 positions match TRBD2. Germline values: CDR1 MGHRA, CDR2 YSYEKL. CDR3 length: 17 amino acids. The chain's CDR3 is CASSQEVAGGFTDTRYF. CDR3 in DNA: TGCGCCAGCAGCCAAGAAGTAGCGGGGGGATTCACAGATACGCGGTATTTT.

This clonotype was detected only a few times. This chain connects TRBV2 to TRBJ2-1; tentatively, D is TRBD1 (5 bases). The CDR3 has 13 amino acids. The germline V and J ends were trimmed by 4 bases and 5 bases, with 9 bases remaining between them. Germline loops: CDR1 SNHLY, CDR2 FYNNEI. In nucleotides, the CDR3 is TGTGCCAGCAGTGTCAGGGCCCACAATGAGCAGTTCTTC. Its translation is CASSVRAHNEQFF.

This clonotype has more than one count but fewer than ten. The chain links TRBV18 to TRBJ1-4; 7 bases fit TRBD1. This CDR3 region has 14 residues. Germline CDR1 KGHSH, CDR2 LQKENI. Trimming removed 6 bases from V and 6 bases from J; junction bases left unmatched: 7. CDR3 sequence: CASSNRGLDEKLFF. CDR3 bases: TGTGCCAGCTCCAACAGGGGATTGGATGAAAAACTGTTTTTT.

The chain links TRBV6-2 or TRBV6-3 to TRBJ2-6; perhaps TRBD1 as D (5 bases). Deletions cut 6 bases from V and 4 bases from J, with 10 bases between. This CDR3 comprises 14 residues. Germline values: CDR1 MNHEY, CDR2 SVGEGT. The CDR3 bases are TGTGCCAGCAGCCTACAGGACGGGGCCAACGTCCTGACTTTC. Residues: CASSLQDGANVLTF.

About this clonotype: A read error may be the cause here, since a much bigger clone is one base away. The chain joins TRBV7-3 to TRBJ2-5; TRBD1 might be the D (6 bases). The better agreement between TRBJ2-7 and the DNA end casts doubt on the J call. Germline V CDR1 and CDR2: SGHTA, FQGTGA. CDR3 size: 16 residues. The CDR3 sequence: CASSPGSGANPDEQYF. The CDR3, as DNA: TGTGCCAGCAGCCCAGGGTCAGGGGCAAATCCGGACGAGCAGTACTTC.